Listed below are T cell receptor beta chains from one sample, sequenced in a study of Ad26.COV2.S vaccination and SARS-CoV-2 variants. Clones were read by immunoSEQ multiplex PCR, and TCRdb kept only the in-frame ones, dropping some. The sample yields hundreds of thousands of clones, more than 80% seen once. Source: peripheral blood, taken in a trial of Ad26.COV2.S vaccine versus placebo. The receptors were sampled from a person between 18 and 65 years old who received the Ad26.COV2.S COVID-19 vaccine or a placebo. CDR3s include the opening cysteine and the closing phenylalanine or tryptophan. The D gene is left open where the match is weak. The listing skips clone size in some rows; elsewhere it reads once, few, many or a size class.

j_call v_call clone_size d_call cdr3_nt cdr3_aa
TRBJ2-7 TRBV15 NA NA TGTGCCACCAGCAGAGGTCAATACTCCTACGAGCAGTACTTC CATSRGQYSYEQYF
TRBJ1-2 TRBV9 NA TRBD1 TGTGCCAGCAGCGGTGTCGGACAGGGGTCCTACTATGGCTACACCTTC CASSGVGQGSYYGYTF
TRBJ1-1 TRBV11-2 NA NA TGTGCCAGCAGCCGGGGGGATCGGGGCACTGAAGCTTTCTTT CASSRGDRGTEAFF
TRBJ2-3 TRBV12-3/TRBV12-4 once NA TGTGCCAGCAGTTTAGCCGGAGATGCGCAGTATTTT CASSLAGDAQYF
TRBJ2-7 TRBV19 NA NA TGTGCCAGTAGTATAGCGGGAGCTTACTCCTACGAGCAGTACTTC CASSIAGAYSYEQYF
TRBJ2-7 TRBV28 NA NA TGTGCCAGCAGCCGGAGTTTTATCTCCGAGCAGTACTTC CASSRSFISEQYF
TRBJ2-3 TRBV19 NA NA TGTGCCAGTAGTATTTTTGAGGGAGTGGGAGATACGCAGTATTTT CASSIFEGVGDTQYF
TRBJ2-7 TRBV2 NA NA TGTGCCAGCAGTGAAGGGTTCTACGAGCAGTACTTC CASSEGFYEQYF
TRBJ1-6 TRBV7-8 NA NA TGTGCCAGCAGCCCCGCGGCCGCCACCCTCCACTTT CASSPAAATLHF
TRBJ1-5 TRBV24-1 NA NA TGTGCCACCAGTGATTTATCCAGCAATCAGCCCCAGCATTTT CATSDLSSNQPQHF
TRBJ2-1 TRBV6-6 NA TRBD2 TGTGCCAGCAGGCCACTAGCGGGGGGGAGCAATGAGCAGTTCTTC CASRPLAGGSNEQFF
TRBJ2-2 TRBV12-3/TRBV12-4 NA TRBD2 TGTGCCAGCACCGATAGCGGGCACGGGGAGCTGTTTTTT CASTDSGHGELFF
TRBJ1-5 TRBV24-1 NA NA TGTGCCACCCCGGACCGTGATAGCAATCAGCCCCAGCATTTT CATPDRDSNQPQHF
TRBJ2-7 TRBV7-9 NA NA TGTGCCAGCAGCCTAACAGGCCACGAGCAGTACTTC CASSLTGHEQYF
TRBJ1-2 TRBV15 NA TRBD1 TGTGCCACCAGCACACAGGGGGCGAGTGGCTACACCTTC CATSTQGASGYTF
TRBJ2-7 TRBV7-6 few TRBD2 TGTGCCAGCTTAGCGGGAGCTAACTCCTACGAGCAGTACTTC CASLAGANSYEQYF
TRBJ2-7 TRBV6-2/TRBV6-3 few NA TGTGCCAGCAGTTACTCGCAGTACGAGCAGTACTTC CASSYSQYEQYF
TRBJ2-2 TRBV4-3 NA TRBD2 TGCGCCAGCAGCCAAGATCGGACTAGCGGCTTAACCGGGGAGCTGTTTTTT CASSQDRTSGLTGELFF
TRBJ1-5 TRBV19 few NA TGTGCCACCGGCGCCGACGGAGCAAATCAGCCCCAGCATTTT CATGADGANQPQHF
TRBJ2-2 TRBV11-3 many NA TGTGCCAGCAGCTTGGACCAAAGTGGGTCGACGAACACCGGGGAGCTGTTTTTT CASSLDQSGSTNTGELFF
TRBJ2-1 TRBV7-9 NA NA TGTGCCAGCAGCAGGGGTCCGCGCTCCTACAATGAGCAGTTCTTC CASSRGPRSYNEQFF
TRBJ2-7 TRBV27 NA NA TGTGCCAGCAGTTTCGGACCAGTCTACGAGCAGTACTTC CASSFGPVYEQYF
TRBJ2-1 TRBV19 NA TRBD2 TGTGCCAGTCACCTAGCGGGGGGGGCGAATGAGCAGTTCTTC CASHLAGGANEQFF
TRBJ1-2 TRBV12-3/TRBV12-4 NA NA TGTGCCAGCAGTTTGGTACAGAACTATGGCTACACCTTC CASSLVQNYGYTF
TRBJ2-1 TRBV7-2 few TRBD1 TGTGCCAGCAGCTCCGGGACAGAGGATTTAGATGAGCAGTTCTTC CASSSGTEDLDEQFF
TRBJ2-7 TRBV4-2 NA NA TGTGCCAGCAGCCAAGAAGGAGGCGCCCGCTCCTACGAGCAGTACTTC CASSQEGGARSYEQYF
TRBJ2-3 TRBV6-5 NA NA TGTGCCAGCAGTCGACAGGATTTCACAGATACGCAGTATTTT CASSRQDFTDTQYF
TRBJ2-3 TRBV7-2 NA NA TGTGCCAGCAGCTTCGTAAGAGGGCTTTCCACAGATACGCAGTATTTT CASSFVRGLSTDTQYF
TRBJ2-1 TRBV29-1 NA NA TGCAGCGTTGAGTACAATGAGCAGTTCTTC CSVEYNEQFF
TRBJ2-1 TRBV29-1 NA TRBD1 TGCAGCGTTGAAGATTGGGACAGGGGTAATGAGCAGTTCTTC CSVEDWDRGNEQFF
TRBJ2-3 TRBV5-4 once TRBD2 TGTGCCAGCAGCCTGCGGACTAGCGGGAGGATCGGCACAGATACGCAGTATTTT CASSLRTSGRIGTDTQYF
TRBJ2-1 TRBV7-8 once TRBD2 TGTGCCAGCAGCTTAGCTGCGGGAGGGTTCTTGGTTGAGCAGTTCTTC CASSLAAGGFLVEQFF
TRBJ2-1 TRBV11-3 NA TRBD2 TGTGCCAGCAGCGAGACTAGCGGGTACAATGAGCAGTTCTTC CASSETSGYNEQFF
TRBJ2-2 TRBV28 NA TRBD1 TGTGCCAGCAGCCGAAGGACAGGGGGCCCCACCGGGGAGCTGTTTTTT CASSRRTGGPTGELFF
TRBJ2-7 TRBV28 NA NA TGTGCCAGCAGTGTGGACAGTTACGAGCAGTACTTC CASSVDSYEQYF
TRBJ2-5 TRBV30 NA TRBD2 TGTGCCTGGAGAGTAGCGGGAGGGCGGAAGACCCAGTACTTC CAWRVAGGRKTQYF
TRBJ2-5 TRBV6-6 NA TRBD2 TGTGCCAGCAGCCAATCATTGACTAGCCGGCAAGAGACCCAGTACTTC CASSQSLTSRQETQYF
TRBJ1-2 TRBV21-1 NA NA TGTGCCAGCAGCAAAGGAGGGGACCAGACGGGGGGCTACACCTTC CASSKGGDQTGGYTF
TRBJ1-2 TRBV5-1 NA NA TGCGCCAGCAGCTGGACAAACGGGGATGGCTACACCTTC CASSWTNGDGYTF
TRBJ2-1 TRBV5-4 NA TRBD2 TGTGCCAGCAGGCGGGAGGCCCCCACCTACAATGAGCAGTTCTTC CASRREAPTYNEQFF
TRBJ1-2 TRBV7-2 NA NA TGTGCCAGCAGCTTAGCGCCCGGGAGTGGCTACACCTTC CASSLAPGSGYTF
TRBJ2-1 TRBV29-1 NA TRBD2 TGCAGCGTTGAGGGACTAGCGGGCTCCTACAATGAGCAGTTCTTC CSVEGLAGSYNEQFF
TRBJ1-6 TRBV18 NA NA TGTGCCAGCTCACCCCTCCCACCGAGCTCCTATAATTCACCCCTCCACTTT CASSPLPPSSYNSPLHF
TRBJ2-3 TRBV7-3 NA NA TGTGCCAGCAGCCCCGGGGGAAGCACAGATACGCAGTATTTT CASSPGGSTDTQYF
TRBJ2-3 TRBV30 NA NA TGTGCCTGGGGACCCGGGACCCACAGTTCAGATACGCAGTATTTT CAWGPGTHSSDTQYF